This T cell receptor (beta chain) was sequenced for a study of T cell responses to AZD1222 COVID-19 vaccine. Overall study findings and caveats: Baseline antibody screening turned up just six seropositive AZD1222 recipients.

Comments on this clone: Its antigen is as yet unknown.

Trimming cost V 3 bases and J 8 bases, with 12 bases left between them. The CDR3 is 14 residues long. In germline, CDR1 is SGDLS, CDR2 YYNGEE. Method: immunoSEQ multiplex PCR; TCRdb's copy keeps in-frame clones and lacks some. The sample carries roughly 99,000 clones, more than 75% recorded once. This sequence joins TRBV9 and TRBJ1-6; D is unclear. The material was peripheral blood, obtained on day 0 of AZD1222 vaccination. The clonotype originates from an adult in good health. In DNA, the CDR3 is TGTGCCAGCAGCGCTCTACCCCAAGATTCACCCCTCCACTTT. Protein product: CASSALPQDSPLHF.